The following is a T cell receptor (beta chain) sequence with its context. The data originate from a study of control samples from healthy donors and cancer patients. Measured with immunoSEQ multiplex PCR; TCRdb has only the in-frame clones, and not every one. The sample has around 120,000 clones, 90% to 95% seen once. Germline CDR1 ENHRY, CDR2 SYGVKD. V was pared by 10 bases and J by 1 base, with 17 bases between. This CDR3 comprises 16 residues. Material: blood. V is TRBV10-3 and J is TRBJ2-6; possibly TRBD1 for D (5 bases). This receptor was obtained from a woman younger than 35 in good health. The CDR3 nucleotides are TGTGCCACAAGCCCTCAGGGATCATCTGGGGCCAACGTCCTGACTTTC. It specifies CATSPQGSSGANVLTF.